This T cell receptor beta chain was sequenced in a study of early T cells in non-severe SARS-CoV-2 infection. CDR1 and CDR2 from the germline V gene are SSHAT and FNYEAQ (reference sequence). CDR3 size: 13 residues. This clonotype was recorded a few times. Relative to the germline gene, one junction end is altered; a read error may explain this. TCRdb fed the 5' RACE reads into MiXCR, producing one record per CDR3 protein. The data show some 45,000 distinct CDR3 sequences, roughly a tenth seen once. The TCR originated in an adult who was a healthcare worker with PCR-confirmed SARS-CoV-2 infection or an uninfected control (not recorded which). Sequences were derived from whole blood, sampled at baseline. This chain uses TRBV7-7 with TRBJ2-2; D gene unclear. The CDR3 DNA reads as TGTGCTAGCAGTCCATTGTACACCGGGGAGCTGTTTTTT. Protein: CASSPLYTGELFF.